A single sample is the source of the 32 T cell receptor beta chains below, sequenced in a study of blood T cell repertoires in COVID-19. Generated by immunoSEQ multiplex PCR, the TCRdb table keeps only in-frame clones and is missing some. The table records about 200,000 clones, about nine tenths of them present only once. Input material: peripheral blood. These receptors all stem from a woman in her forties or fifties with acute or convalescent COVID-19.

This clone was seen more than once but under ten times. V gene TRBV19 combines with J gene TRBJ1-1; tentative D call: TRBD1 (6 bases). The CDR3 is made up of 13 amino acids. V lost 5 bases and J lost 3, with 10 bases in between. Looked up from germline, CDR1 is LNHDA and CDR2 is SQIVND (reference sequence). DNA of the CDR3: TGTGCCAGTAGTGGGCAGGGGCACACTGAAGCTTTCTTT. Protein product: CASSGQGHTEAFF. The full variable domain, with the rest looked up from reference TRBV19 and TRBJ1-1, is DGGITQSPKYLFRKEGQNVTLSCEQNLNHDAMYWYRQDPGQGLRLIYYSQIVNDFQKGDIAEGYSVSREKKESFPLTVTSAQKNPTAFYLCASSGQGHTEAFFGQGTRLTVV.

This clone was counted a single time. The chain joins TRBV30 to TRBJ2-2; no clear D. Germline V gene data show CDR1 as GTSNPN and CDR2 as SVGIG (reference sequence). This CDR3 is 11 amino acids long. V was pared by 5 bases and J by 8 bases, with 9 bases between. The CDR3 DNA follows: TGTGCCTGGTCCCTCGGGGGGGAGCTGTTTTTT. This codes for CAWSLGGELFF.

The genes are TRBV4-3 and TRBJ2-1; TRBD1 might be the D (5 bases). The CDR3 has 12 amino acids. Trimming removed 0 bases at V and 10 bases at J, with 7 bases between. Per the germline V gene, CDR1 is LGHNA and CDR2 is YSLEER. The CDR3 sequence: CASSQEGQEQFF. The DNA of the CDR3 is TGCGCCAGCAGCCAAGAGGGGCAGGAGCAGTTCTTC.

This chain's CDR3 is CASSFPVGQPGRQRHEQFF. Here the CDR3 DNA reads TGTGCCAGCAGCTTCCCCGTCGGACAGCCGGGCCGCCAAAGGCATGAGCAGTTCTTC. The chain recombines TRBV7-2 with TRBJ2-1; perhaps TRBD1 as D (6 bases). The V gene lost 3 bases and the J gene lost 8 bases, with 29 bases spanning the gap. This CDR3 region has 19 residues. Germline V gene sequence: CDR1 SGHTA, CDR2 FQGNSA. The full variable domain, completed using reference TRBV7-2 and TRBJ2-1, is GAGVSQSPSNKVTEKGKDVELRCDPISGHTALYWYRQSLGQGLEFLIYFQGNSAPDKSGLPSDRFSAERTGGSVSTLTIQRTQQEDSAVYLCASSFPVGQPGRQRHEQFFGPGTRLTVL.

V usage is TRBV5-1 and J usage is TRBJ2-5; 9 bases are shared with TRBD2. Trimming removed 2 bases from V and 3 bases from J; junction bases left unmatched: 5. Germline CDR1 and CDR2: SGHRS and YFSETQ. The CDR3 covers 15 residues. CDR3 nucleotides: TGCGCCAGCAGCTTAAGACTAGCGGTTGAAGAGACCCAGTACTTC. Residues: CASSLRLAVEETQYF.

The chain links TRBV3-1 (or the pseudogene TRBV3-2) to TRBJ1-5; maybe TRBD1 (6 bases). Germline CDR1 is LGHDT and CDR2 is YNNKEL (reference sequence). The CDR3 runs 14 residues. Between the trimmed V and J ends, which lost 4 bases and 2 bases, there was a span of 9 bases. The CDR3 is CASSRTDGNQPQHF. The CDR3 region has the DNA TGTGCCAGCAGCCGGACAGATGGCAATCAGCCCCAGCATTTT.

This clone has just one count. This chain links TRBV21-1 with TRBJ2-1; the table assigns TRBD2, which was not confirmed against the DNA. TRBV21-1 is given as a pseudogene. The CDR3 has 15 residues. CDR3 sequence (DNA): TGTGCCAGCCCGCCGACTAGGACTAGCGGGAATGAGCAGTTCTTC. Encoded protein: CASPPTRTSGNEQFF.

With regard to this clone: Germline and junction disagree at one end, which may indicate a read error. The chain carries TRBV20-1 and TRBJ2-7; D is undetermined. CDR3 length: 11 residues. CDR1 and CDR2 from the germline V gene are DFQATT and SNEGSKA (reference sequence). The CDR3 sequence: CSATQDLPMCF. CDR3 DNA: TGCAGTGCTACCCAAGACTTACCCATGTGCTTC.

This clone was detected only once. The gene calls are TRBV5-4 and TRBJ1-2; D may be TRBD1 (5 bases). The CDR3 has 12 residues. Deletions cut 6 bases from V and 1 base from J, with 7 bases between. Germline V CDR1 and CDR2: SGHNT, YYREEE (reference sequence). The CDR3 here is CASIGVNYGYTF. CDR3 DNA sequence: TGTGCCAGCATAGGGGTTAACTATGGCTACACCTTC.

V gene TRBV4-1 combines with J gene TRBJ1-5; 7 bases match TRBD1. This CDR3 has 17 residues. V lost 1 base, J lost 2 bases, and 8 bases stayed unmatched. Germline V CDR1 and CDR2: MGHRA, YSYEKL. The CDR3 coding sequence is TGCGCCAGCAGCCAAGGACAGGGTATAGTTGGCAATCAGCCCCAGCATTTT. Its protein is CASSQGQGIVGNQPQHF.

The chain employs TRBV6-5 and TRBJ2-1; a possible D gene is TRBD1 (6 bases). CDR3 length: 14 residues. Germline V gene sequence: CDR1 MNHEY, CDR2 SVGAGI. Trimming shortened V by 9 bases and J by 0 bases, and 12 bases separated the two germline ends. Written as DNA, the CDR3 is TGTGCCAGTCGTGGACAGCCCTCCTACAATGAGCAGTTCTTC. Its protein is CASRGQPSYNEQFF.

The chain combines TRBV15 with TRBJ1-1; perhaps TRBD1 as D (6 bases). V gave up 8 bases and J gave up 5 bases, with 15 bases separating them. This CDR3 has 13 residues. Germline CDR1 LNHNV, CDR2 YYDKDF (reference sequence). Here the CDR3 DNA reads TGTGCCACCTCCTTTAACAGGGATACTGAAGCTTTCTTT. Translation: CATSFNRDTEAFF.

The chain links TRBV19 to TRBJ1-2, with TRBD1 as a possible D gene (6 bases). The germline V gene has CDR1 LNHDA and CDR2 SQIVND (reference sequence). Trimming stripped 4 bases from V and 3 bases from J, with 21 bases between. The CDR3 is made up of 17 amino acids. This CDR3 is CASSSPPGQPLYYGYTF. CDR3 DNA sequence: TGTGCCAGTAGTAGCCCGCCCGGACAGCCCCTGTACTATGGCTACACCTTC. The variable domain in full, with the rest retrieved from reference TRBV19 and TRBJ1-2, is DGGITQSPKYLFRKEGQNVTLSCEQNLNHDAMYWYRQDPGQGLRLIYYSQIVNDFQKGDIAEGYSVSREKKESFPLTVTSAQKNPTAFYLCASSSPPGQPLYYGYTFGSGTRLTVV.

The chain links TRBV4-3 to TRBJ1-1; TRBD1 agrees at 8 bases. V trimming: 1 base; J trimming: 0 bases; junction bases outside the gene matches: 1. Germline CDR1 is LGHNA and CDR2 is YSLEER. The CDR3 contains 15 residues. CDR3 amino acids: CASSQAGGVNTEAFF. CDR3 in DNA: TGCGCCAGCAGCCAAGCAGGGGGCGTGAACACTGAAGCTTTCTTT.

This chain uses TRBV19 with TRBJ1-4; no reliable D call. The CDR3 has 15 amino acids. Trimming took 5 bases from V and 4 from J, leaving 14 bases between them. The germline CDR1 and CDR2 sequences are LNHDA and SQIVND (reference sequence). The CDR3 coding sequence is TGTGCCAGTAGTCCCCCCGGAGGCCGTAATGAAAAACTGTTTTTT. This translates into CASSPPGGRNEKLFF.

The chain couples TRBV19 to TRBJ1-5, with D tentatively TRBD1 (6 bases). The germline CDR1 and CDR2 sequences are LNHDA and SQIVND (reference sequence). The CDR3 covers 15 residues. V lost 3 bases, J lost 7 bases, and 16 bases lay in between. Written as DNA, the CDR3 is TGTGCCAGTAGTATGGGGGGGGGCTCCGGGCAGCCCCAGCATTTT. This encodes CASSMGGGSGQPQHF. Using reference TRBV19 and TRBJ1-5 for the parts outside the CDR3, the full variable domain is DGGITQSPKYLFRKEGQNVTLSCEQNLNHDAMYWYRQDPGQGLRLIYYSQIVNDFQKGDIAEGYSVSREKKESFPLTVTSAQKNPTAFYLCASSMGGGSGQPQHFGDGTRLSIL.

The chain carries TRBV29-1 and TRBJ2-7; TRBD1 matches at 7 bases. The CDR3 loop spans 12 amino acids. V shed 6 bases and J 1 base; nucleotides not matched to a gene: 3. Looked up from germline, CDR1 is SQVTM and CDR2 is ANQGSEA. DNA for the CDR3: TGCAGCGTAGGGGACAGTTCCTACGAGCAGTACTTC. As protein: CSVGDSSYEQYF.

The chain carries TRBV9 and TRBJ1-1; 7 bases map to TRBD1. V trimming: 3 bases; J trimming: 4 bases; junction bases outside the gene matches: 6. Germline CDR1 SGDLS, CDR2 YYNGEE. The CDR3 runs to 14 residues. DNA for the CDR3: TGTGCCAGCAGCGGGACAGGTCCGTTCACTGAAGCTTTCTTT. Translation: CASSGTGPFTEAFF.

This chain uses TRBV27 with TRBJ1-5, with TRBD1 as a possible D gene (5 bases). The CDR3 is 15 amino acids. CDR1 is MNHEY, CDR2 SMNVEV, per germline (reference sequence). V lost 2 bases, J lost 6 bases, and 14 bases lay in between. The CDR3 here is CASSLIGDSAQPQHF. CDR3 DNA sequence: TGTGCCAGCAGTTTAATCGGGGACTCGGCTCAGCCCCAGCATTTT.

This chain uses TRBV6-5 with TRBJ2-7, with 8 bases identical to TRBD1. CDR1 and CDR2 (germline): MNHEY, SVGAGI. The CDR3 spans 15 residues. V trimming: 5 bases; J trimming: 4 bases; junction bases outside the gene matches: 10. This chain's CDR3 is CASSQRQGIMYEQYF. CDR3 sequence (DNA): TGTGCCAGCAGTCAGCGACAGGGGATCATGTACGAGCAGTACTTC.

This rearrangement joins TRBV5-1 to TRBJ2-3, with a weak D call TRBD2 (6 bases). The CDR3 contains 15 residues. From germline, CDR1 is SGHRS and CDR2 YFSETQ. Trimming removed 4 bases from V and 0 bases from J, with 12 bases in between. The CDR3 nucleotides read TGCGCCAGCAGCATTCCGGGACTTAGCACAGATACGCAGTATTTT. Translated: CASSIPGLSTDTQYF.

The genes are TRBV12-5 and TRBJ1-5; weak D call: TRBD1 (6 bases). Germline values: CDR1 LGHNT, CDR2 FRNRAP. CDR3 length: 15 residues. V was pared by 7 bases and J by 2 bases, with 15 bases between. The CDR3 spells CASVNQGLGNQPQHF. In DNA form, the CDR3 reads TGTGCTAGTGTAAACCAGGGGCTGGGCAATCAGCCCCAGCATTTT.

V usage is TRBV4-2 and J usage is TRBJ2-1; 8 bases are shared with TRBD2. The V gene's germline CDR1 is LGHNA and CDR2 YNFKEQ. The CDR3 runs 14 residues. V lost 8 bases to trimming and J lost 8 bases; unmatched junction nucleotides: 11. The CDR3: CASGGGGPLDEQFF. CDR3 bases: TGTGCCAGCGGGGGCGGGGGGCCGTTGGATGAGCAGTTCTTC.

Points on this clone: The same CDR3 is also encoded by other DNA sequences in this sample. CDR3 amino acids: CASSEGDSTDTQYF. The CDR3 DNA reads TGCGCCAGCAGCGAGGGAGATAGCACAGATACGCAGTATTTT. The chain carries TRBV5-1 and TRBJ2-3; D might be TRBD2 (5 bases). The CDR3 spans 14 residues. Germline V gene lookup returns CDR1 SGHRS and CDR2 YFSETQ. V lost 4 bases to trimming and J lost 0 bases, with 9 bases between them.

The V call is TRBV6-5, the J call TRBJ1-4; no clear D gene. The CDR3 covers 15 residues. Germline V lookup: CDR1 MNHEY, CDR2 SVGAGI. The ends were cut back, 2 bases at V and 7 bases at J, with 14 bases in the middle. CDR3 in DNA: TGTGCCAGCAGTTACAGCGGCCCTCCGGGTGAAAAACTGTTTTTT. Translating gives CASSYSGPPGEKLFF.

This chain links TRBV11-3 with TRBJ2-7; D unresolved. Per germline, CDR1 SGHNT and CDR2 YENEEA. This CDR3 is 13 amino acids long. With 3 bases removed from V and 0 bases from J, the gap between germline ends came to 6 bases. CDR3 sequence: CASSLGSSYEQYF. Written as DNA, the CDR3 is TGTGCCAGCAGCTTGGGCAGCTCCTACGAGCAGTACTTC.

The CDR3 DNA is TGTGCCAGCAGCTACGGACTAGCGGGGGGGCAATACAATGAGCAGTTCTTC. Protein sequence: CASSYGLAGGQYNEQFF. The chain has TRBV7-9 and TRBJ2-1; 15 positions agree with TRBD2. CDR3 length: 17 amino acids. The V and J ends lost 4 bases and 4 bases, in that order; junction bases with no gene match: 5. Germline V CDR1 and CDR2: SEHNR, FQNEAQ (reference sequence).

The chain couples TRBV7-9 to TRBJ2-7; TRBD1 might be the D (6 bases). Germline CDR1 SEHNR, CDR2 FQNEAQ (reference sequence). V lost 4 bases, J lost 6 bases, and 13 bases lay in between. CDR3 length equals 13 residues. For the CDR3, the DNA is TGTGCCAGCAGCTCTACAGGGTGGGTCGAGCAGTACTTC. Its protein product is CASSSTGWVEQYF.

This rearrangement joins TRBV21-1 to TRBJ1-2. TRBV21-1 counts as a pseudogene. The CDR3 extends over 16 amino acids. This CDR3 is CASSKIRGTFARGYTF. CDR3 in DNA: TGTGCCAGCAGCAAAATTCGAGGCACTTTCGCGCGGGGCTACACCTTC.

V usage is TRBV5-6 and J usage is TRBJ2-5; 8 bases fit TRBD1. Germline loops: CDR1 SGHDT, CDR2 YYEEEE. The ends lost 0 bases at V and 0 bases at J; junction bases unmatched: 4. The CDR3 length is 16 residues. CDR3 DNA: TGTGCCAGCAGCTTGGAGGAGGACAGGGACCAAGAGACCCAGTACTTC. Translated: CASSLEEDRDQETQYF.

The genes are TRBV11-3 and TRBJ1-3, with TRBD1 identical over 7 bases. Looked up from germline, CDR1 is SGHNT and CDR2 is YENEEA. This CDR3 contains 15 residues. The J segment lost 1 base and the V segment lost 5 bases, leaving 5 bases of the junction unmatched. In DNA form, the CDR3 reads TGTGCCAGCAGCCCCCGACAGGGTTCTGGAAACACCATATATTTT. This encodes CASSPRQGSGNTIYF. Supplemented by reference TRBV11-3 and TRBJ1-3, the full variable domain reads EAGVVQSPRYKIIEKKQPVAFWCNPISGHNTLYWYLQNLGQGPELLIRYENEEAVDDSQLPKDRFSAERLKGVDSTLKIQPAELGDSAVYLCASSPRQGSGNTIYFGEGSWLTVV.

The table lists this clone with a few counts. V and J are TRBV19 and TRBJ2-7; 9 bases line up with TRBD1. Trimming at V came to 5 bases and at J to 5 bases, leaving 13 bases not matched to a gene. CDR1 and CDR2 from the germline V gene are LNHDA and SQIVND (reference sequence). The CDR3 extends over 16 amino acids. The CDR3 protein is CASSFPPGTGMHEQYF. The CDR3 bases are TGTGCCAGTAGTTTCCCACCCGGGACAGGGATGCACGAGCAGTACTTC. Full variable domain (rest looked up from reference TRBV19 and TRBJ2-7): DGGITQSPKYLFRKEGQNVTLSCEQNLNHDAMYWYRQDPGQGLRLIYYSQIVNDFQKGDIAEGYSVSREKKESFPLTVTSAQKNPTAFYLCASSFPPGTGMHEQYFGPGTRLTVT.